The TCR beta chain under discussion was sequenced for a study of T cell repertoires in cytomegalovirus infection. Whole-study context: In public TCR beta signatures, there were indications of both CMV infection and matching HLA type.

This clonotype was observed many times. What it binds is unknown. Findings and limits, study-wide: The ex vivo response showed dominance by HLA-C-restricted CMV-specific TCR beta clonotypes.

Trimming cost V 2 bases and J 3 bases, with 11 bases left between them. The CDR3 runs to 14 residues. From germline, CDR1 is MNHEY and CDR2 SVGEGT. MiXCR was run by TCRdb on the reads, yielding one entry per CDR3 protein. This sample has just under 300,000 distinct CDR3 sequences, with about 9.1% found just once. Input material: PBMCs. The TCR was taken from a human donor in good health (CMV status not recorded). Some clones in this sample may be carry-over from other donors' samples. The chain recombines TRBV6-2 or TRBV6-3 with TRBJ2-7, with a weak D call TRBD1 (6 bases). The CDR3 nucleotides are TGTGCCAGCAGTTACAGGGCAGGGGTCTACGAGCAGTACTTC. Residues: CASSYRAGVYEQYF.